The T cell receptor beta chain under discussion was sequenced for a study of post-analysis software for immune sequencing data. The overall study: The disease courses covered relapsing-remitting, secondary progressive and progressive-relapsing multiple sclerosis.

Sequencing libraries made from TCR beta cDNA carried unique molecular identifiers. Each batch of about 0.95 to 11 million T cells produced roughly 500,000 cDNA molecules. MiXCR, run by TCRdb on the PCR reads, gives a single entry per CDR3 protein. The sample carries about 820,000 distinct CDR3 sequences, approximately 50% recorded once. The ends were cut back, 4 bases at V and 3 bases at J, with 10 bases in the middle. Germline V gene data show CDR1 as SQVTM and CDR2 as ANQGSEA. The CDR3 loop spans 13 amino acids. Study-wide results and limits: Significantly lower normalized Chao1 diversity was seen in multiple sclerosis patients than in controls. With TRBV5-6, TRBV5-1 and TRBV20-1 included, several TRBV segments were more frequent in patients than in controls. Under the F measure, samples that were prepared in one batch clustered strongly together.

On this clonotype: Its antigen is undetermined.

The J gene is TRBJ1-5, the V gene TRBV29-1; D remains unclear. The receptor's source is a girl under 18 with multiple sclerosis. Sequencing was done on a sample of blood. CDR3 in amino acids: CSVVMGFNQPQHF. The CDR3 DNA reads TGCAGCGTTGTAATGGGGTTCAATCAGCCCCAGCATTTT.